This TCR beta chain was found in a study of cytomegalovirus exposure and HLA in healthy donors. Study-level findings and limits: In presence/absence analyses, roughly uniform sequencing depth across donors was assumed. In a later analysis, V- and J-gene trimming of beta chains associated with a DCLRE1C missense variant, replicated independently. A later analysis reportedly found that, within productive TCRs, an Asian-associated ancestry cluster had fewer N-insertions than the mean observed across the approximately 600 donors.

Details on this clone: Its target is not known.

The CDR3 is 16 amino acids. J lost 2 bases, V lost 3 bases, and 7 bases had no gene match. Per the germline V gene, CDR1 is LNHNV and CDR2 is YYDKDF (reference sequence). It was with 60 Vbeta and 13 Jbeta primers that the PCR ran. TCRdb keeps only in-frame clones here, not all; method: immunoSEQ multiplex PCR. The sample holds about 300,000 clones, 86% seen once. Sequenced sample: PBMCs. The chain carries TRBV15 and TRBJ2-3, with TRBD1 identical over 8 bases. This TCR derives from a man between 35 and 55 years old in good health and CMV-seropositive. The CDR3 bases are TGTGCCACCAGCAGCGGACAGGGCCTGGTCACAGATACGCAGTATTTT. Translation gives CATSSGQGLVTDTQYF.